What follows is one TCR beta chain and its context. TCRdb's table, derived via immunoSEQ multiplex PCR, lists solely in-frame clones and lacks some. Among roughly 120,000 clones listed, over 75% were seen once. The data derive from a study of control samples from healthy donors and cancer patients. The CDR3 consists of 16 residues. Trimming removed 3 bases from V and 4 bases from J; junction bases left unmatched: 6. Germline V gene lookup returns CDR1 SGHDT and CDR2 YYEEEE. The receptor was isolated from a woman in her forties or fifties with colorectal cancer. The chain is built from TRBV5-6 and TRBJ2-7; TRBD2 matches at 14 bases. Sequences were obtained from PBMCs. CDR3 bases: TGTGCCAGCAGCTCGACTAGCGGGAGGGCCTTATACGAGCAGTACTTC. Its translation: CASSSTSGRALYEQYF.